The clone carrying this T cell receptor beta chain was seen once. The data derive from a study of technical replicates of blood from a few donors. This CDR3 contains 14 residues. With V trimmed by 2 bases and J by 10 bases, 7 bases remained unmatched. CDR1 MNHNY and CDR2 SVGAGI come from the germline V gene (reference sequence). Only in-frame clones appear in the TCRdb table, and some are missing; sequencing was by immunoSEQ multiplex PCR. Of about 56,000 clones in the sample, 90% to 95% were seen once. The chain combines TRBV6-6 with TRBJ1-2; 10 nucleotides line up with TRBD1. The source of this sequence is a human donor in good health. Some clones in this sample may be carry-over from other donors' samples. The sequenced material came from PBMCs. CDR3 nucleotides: TGTGCCAGCAGTTACGTCGACAGGGGGCATGACTACACCTTC. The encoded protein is CASSYVDRGHDYTF.